This T cell receptor (beta chain) was obtained from a study of T-cell memory formation after mild COVID-19. Broader study findings: There was no confirmation that second-wave clones peaking on day 37 were SARS-CoV-2 specific. Chiefly within CM and EM were the contracting CD4+ clones; CD8+ ones were within EMRA.

TCRdb reanalysed the 5' RACE reads using MiXCR and keeps one entry per CDR3 protein. The table lists some 180,000 distinct CDR3 sequences, roughly 13% of them singletons. The V gene lost 0 bases and the J gene lost 7 bases, with 14 bases spanning the gap. Germline V gene data show CDR1 as SGHRS and CDR2 as YFSETQ. This CDR3 spans 14 amino acids. This clonotype has only a few counts. Antigen: not known. The rearrangement links TRBV5-1 to TRBJ2-7; no reliable D call. The clonotype comes from a man younger than 35 who had mild COVID-19 (a few samples of this study predate the infection). Cell type and time point are not known. The sequencing input was PBMCs or a T cell subset sorted from them (not recorded which). CDR3 sequence: CASSLVGSLGEQYF. The CDR3 DNA sequence: TGCGCCAGCAGCTTGGTCGGATCTCTGGGGGAGCAGTACTTC.